The rows below give T cell receptor beta chains drawn from one sample of a study of blood T cells in healthy people across ages. TCRdb passed the 5' RACE reads through MiXCR, listing each CDR3 protein once. The data contain 790,000 or so distinct CDR3 sequences, 35% to 60% of them singletons. The sequencing input was blood. These receptors were collected from an elderly man in good health. The CDR3 runs from the conserved cysteine through the conserved F or W. Each record gives: clone size, D gene, V gene, J gene, CDR3 protein, CDR3 DNA. A D gene is named only where the DNA matches it firmly. Size is stated for part of the rows, as once, few or many counts, or as a class when the clone is expanded.

NA	TRBD2	TRBV20-1	TRBJ2-3	CSAAGTSGISTDTQYF	TGCAGTGCGGCCGGGACTAGCGGGATTAGCACAGATACGCAGTATTTT
NA	TRBD1	TRBV3-1	TRBJ2-1	CASSSGTGYNEQFF	TGTGCCAGCAGCTCCGGGACAGGGTACAATGAGCAGTTCTTC
few	NA	TRBV5-1	TRBJ2-3	CASSPHGDRSDTQYF	TGCGCCAGCAGTCCCCATGGAGACCGCTCAGATACGCAGTATTTT
NA	NA	TRBV5-1	TRBJ2-7	CASSFSFSGYEQYF	TGCGCCAGCAGCTTCTCCTTTTCAGGCTACGAGCAGTACTTC
few	NA	TRBV20-1	TRBJ2-7	CSAEPSGYLYEQYF	TGCAGTGCTGAACCCTCAGGCTACCTCTACGAGCAGTACTTC
few	NA	TRBV29-1	TRBJ2-3	CSVELAASSTDTQYF	TGCAGCGTTGAGCTCGCAGCCTCTAGCACAGATACGCAGTATTTT
few	NA	TRBV5-6	TRBJ2-3	CASSLASDYRTDTQYF	TGTGCCAGCAGCTTGGCTTCGGACTACCGCACAGATACGCAGTATTTT
few	TRBD2	TRBV6-2/TRBV6-3	TRBJ2-1	CASSISGSAYNEQFF	TGTGCCAGCAGTATTAGCGGGAGCGCCTACAATGAGCAGTTCTTC
many	NA	TRBV5-5	TRBJ2-2	CASSFKSATGELFF	TGTGCCAGCAGCTTCAAAAGCGCCACCGGGGAGCTGTTTTTT
many	TRBD1	TRBV7-3	TRBJ2-5	CASSLTGVGETQYF	TGTGCCAGCAGCCTGACAGGGGTTGGCGAGACCCAGTACTTC
NA	NA	TRBV12-3/TRBV12-4	TRBJ2-1	CASSLNTNNEQFF	TGTGCCAGCAGTTTAAATACTAACAATGAGCAGTTCTTC
NA	NA	TRBV29-1	TRBJ2-1	CSAGNTGTGKFF	TGCAGCGCAGGAAATACCGGGACTGGCAAGTTCTTC
NA	TRBD1	TRBV28	TRBJ1-2	CASSLLLQGGYGYTF	TGTGCCAGCAGTTTACTTCTCCAGGGGGGATATGGCTACACCTTC
few	TRBD2	TRBV20-1	TRBJ2-1	CSARSGIPYNEQFF	TGCAGTGCCCGTAGCGGGATCCCCTACAATGAGCAGTTCTTC
NA	TRBD2	TRBV20-1	TRBJ2-1	CSAESAGGHSDSYNEQFF	TGCAGTGCTGAATCAGCGGGGGGTCATTCTGATTCCTACAATGAGCAGTTCTTC
NA	NA	TRBV28	TRBJ2-1	CASVRDGNVEQFF	TGTGCCAGTGTTAGGGACGGAAATGTTGAGCAGTTCTTC